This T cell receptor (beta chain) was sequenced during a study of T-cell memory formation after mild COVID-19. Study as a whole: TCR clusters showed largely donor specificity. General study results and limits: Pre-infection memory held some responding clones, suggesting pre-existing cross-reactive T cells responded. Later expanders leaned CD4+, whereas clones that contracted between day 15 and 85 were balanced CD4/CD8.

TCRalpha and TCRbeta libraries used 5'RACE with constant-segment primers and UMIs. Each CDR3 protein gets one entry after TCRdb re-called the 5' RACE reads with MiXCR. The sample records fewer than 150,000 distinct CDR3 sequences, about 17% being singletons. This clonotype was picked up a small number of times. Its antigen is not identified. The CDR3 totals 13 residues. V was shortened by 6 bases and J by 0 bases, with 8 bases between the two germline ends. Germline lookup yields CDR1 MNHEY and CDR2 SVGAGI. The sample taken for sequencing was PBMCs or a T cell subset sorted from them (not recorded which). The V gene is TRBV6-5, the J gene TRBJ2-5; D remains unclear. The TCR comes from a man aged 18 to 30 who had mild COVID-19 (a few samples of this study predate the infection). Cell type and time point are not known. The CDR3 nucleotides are TGTGCCAGCAGCAACACGTACCAAGAGACCCAGTACTTC. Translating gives CASSNTYQETQYF.